The entry below gives a single TCR beta chain sequence along with its context. V lost 4 bases and J lost 1, with 14 bases in between. The CDR3 is made up of 15 amino acids. The V gene's germline CDR1 is MGHRA and CDR2 YSYEKL. This sample is drawn from a study of CD8 T cells in Susac syndrome. Relapsing-remitting disease, either stable or active, was present in the treatment-naive patients who were the multiple sclerosis controls. RNA in amounts of roughly 0.5 to 1 ug was reverse transcribed with random hexamers. TCRdb re-called the immunoSEQ multiplex PCR reads with MiXCR, one entry per CDR3 protein. The repertoire holds roughly 120,000 distinct CDR3 sequences, with approximately 94% as singletons.

This chain connects TRBV4-1 to TRBJ2-7, with no clear D. This receptor was identified in a human donor with multiple sclerosis. Sequencing input: CD4+ T cells from PBMCs. The CDR3 spells CASSRPLGRSYEQYF. In DNA, the CDR3 is TGCGCCAGCAGCCGCCCCCTTGGACGGTCCTACGAGCAGTACTTC.